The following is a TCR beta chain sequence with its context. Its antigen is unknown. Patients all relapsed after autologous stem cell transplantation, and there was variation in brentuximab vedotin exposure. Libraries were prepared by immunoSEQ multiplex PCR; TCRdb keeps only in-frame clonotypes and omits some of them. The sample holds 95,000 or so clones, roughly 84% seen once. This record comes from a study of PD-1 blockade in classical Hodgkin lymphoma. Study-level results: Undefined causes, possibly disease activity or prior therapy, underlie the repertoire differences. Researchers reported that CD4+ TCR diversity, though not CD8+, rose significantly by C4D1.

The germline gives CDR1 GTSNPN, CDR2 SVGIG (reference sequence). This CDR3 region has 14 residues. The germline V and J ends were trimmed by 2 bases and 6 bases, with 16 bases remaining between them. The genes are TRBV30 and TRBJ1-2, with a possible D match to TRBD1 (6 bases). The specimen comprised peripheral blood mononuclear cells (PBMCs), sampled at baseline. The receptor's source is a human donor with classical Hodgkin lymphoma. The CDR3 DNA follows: TGTGCCTGGAGTTTCGGGGGCGCGAATCATGGCTACACCTTC. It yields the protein CAWSFGGANHGYTF.